Here is one T cell receptor beta chain with its context. CDR3 size: 16 residues. With V trimmed by 7 bases and J by 4 bases, 12 bases remained unmatched. CDR1 LNHDA and CDR2 SQIVND come from the germline V gene (reference sequence). This entry belongs to a study of blood T cell repertoires in COVID-19. Study summary: From T cells, B-cell-depleted T cells, or PBMCs came the material, which was cDNA or gDNA.

In the source study's methods: Reference gene primer amplification gave estimated nucleated cell counts. Clones were read by immunoSEQ multiplex PCR, and TCRdb kept only the in-frame ones, dropping some. V and J calls and clone size come straight from that table; D and trimming were deduced from the DNA. The table has approximately 210,000 clones, 86% seen once; the top ten hold about 2.2%. The chain links TRBV19 to TRBJ1-1, with 10 nucleotides matching TRBD1. This sequence originates from a man aged 25-45 years who had recovered from COVID-19. Sequenced: peripheral blood. CDR3 sequence reads: CASTLGQGSRPTEAFF. As DNA, the CDR3 is TGTGCCAGTACCTTGGGACAGGGGAGCAGACCCACTGAAGCTTTCTTT.